This T cell receptor beta chain came from a study of cytomegalovirus exposure and HLA in healthy donors. Assay: immunoSEQ multiplex PCR; the TCRdb copy retains only in-frame clones and omits some. The profile shows some 150,000 clones, less than 90% of them singletons. Separation from the roughly 670-subject first cohort characterized the roughly 120-subject validation cohort, to which the donors belonged. V shed 5 bases and J 0 bases; nucleotides not matched to a gene: 9. Germline lookup yields CDR1 MNHEY and CDR2 SMNVEV (reference sequence). The CDR3 has 16 amino acids. As to this clone: The antigen is unknown.

Notes on the study in general: Overall, approximately 150 TCR beta chains were annotated as cytomegalovirus-associated.

Material for sequencing was PBMCs. The sequence derives from a man aged 18 to 29 in good health and CMV-seropositive. The rearrangement links TRBV27 to TRBJ2-5, with TRBD2 identical over 7 bases. In DNA, the CDR3 is TGTGCCAGCAGTCACTCTAGCGGATCGTACCAAGAGACCCAGTACTTC. This encodes CASSHSSGSYQETQYF.